This T cell receptor (beta chain) was sequenced in a study of blood T cell repertoires in COVID-19. Some clones are missing from TCRdb's copy, which holds only in-frame ones; the method was immunoSEQ multiplex PCR. Of some 94,000 clones listed, roughly 89% are singletons. Germline V lookup: CDR1 SGHNT, CDR2 YYREEE (reference sequence). CDR3 length: 12 amino acids. V lost 2 bases and J lost 0, with 3 bases in between. The sample comprised peripheral blood. The chain links TRBV5-4 to TRBJ2-7; D not certain. The receptor was derived from a woman aged 55-70 years with COVID-19, enrolled during active disease. The CDR3 DNA is TGTGCCAGCAGCTTTAGCTCCTACGAGCAGTACTTC. Its protein is CASSFSSYEQYF.